The 14 T cell receptor beta chains presented below share a single source sample, sequenced in a study of T cells in Graves' hyperthyroidism and ophthalmopathy. From RNA transcripts, TCR beta CDR3 regions were amplified. A set of HTBI primers served as the primers for a first-round RT-PCR of the TCR CDR3. In TCRdb, the multiplex PCR reads were re-called with MiXCR into one record per CDR3 protein. The repertoire holds under 550,000 distinct CDR3 sequences, with just under 20% as singletons. The sequenced sample consisted of blood. These receptors were taken from a man aged 35 to 55 with Graves' ophthalmopathy.

As to this clonotype: One end of the junction fails to match germline, which may point to a read error. The CDR3 nucleotides read TGTGCCAGTTCACAGACTGAGTCTGGAAACACCATATATTTT. Amino acids: CASSQTESGNTIYF. The chain uses TRBV18 and TRBJ1-3; D not certain. Germline assignment: CDR1 KGHSH and CDR2 LQKENI. CDR3 length equals 14 residues.

In its sample, this clonotype was seen a few times. This chain uses TRBV5-6 with TRBJ2-1, with 7 bases identical to TRBD2. Germline loops: CDR1 SGHDT, CDR2 YYEEEE. This CDR3 has 16 amino acids. The J segment lost 0 bases and the V segment lost 2 bases, leaving 5 bases of the junction unmatched. The CDR3 spells CASSFRRESSYNEQFF. The CDR3 DNA reads as TGTGCCAGCAGCTTTAGGCGGGAGAGCTCCTACAATGAGCAGTTCTTC.

CDR3 sequence: CASSLEGQGISNSPLHF. CDR3 sequence (DNA): TGTGCCAGCAGCCTGGAGGGACAGGGCATATCCAATTCACCCCTCCACTTT. This chain connects TRBV3-1 to TRBJ1-6; 9 bases align to TRBD1. The germline V gene has CDR1 LGHDT and CDR2 YNNKEL (reference sequence). The trim removed 4 bases at V and 7 bases at J, leaving 11 bases unmatched. The CDR3 length is 17 residues.

This chain links TRBV20-1 with TRBJ2-7; no firm D call. This CDR3 has 12 amino acids. Trimming took off 2 bases at V and 5 bases at J, with 10 bases between the two ends. Germline CDR1 and CDR2: DFQATT and SNEGSKA (reference sequence). CDR3 region: CSARRSSHEQYF. CDR3 bases: TGCAGTGCTAGACGGAGTTCCCACGAGCAGTACTTC.

The table lists this clonotype with many counts. This chain joins TRBV27 and TRBJ1-1, with D unresolved. The V gene lost 8 bases and the J gene lost 0 bases, with 13 bases spanning the gap. The CDR3 totals 14 residues. The V gene's germline CDR1 is MNHEY and CDR2 SMNVEV (reference sequence). CDR3 sequence: CASGPGPLNTEAFF. CDR3 coding DNA: TGTGCCAGCGGCCCAGGACCTCTGAACACTGAAGCTTTCTTT.

This clonotype was observed many times. The chain recombines TRBV28 with TRBJ2-1; a weak D match, TRBD2 (5 bases). CDR3 size: 16 residues. The germline V gene encodes CDR1 MDHEN and CDR2 SYDVKM. Trimming shortened V by 7 bases and J by 0 bases, and 16 bases separated the two germline ends. CDR3 DNA: TGTGCCAGCACCTCCTATTTAGGGAGCTCCTACAATGAGCAGTTCTTC. This gives the protein CASTSYLGSSYNEQFF.

There are many counts of this clonotype. The V call is TRBV7-2, the J call TRBJ2-7; D may match TRBD1 or TRBD2 (5 bases each). Trimming cost V 1 base and J 3 bases, with 16 bases left between them. Germline assignment: CDR1 SGHTA and CDR2 FQGNSA. CDR3 size: 16 residues. Here the CDR3 DNA reads TGTGCCAGCAGCTTAGAACTACGGGACGGAAACTACGAGCAGTACTTC. It translates to CASSLELRDGNYEQYF. The whole variable domain, remainder taken from reference TRBV7-2 and TRBJ2-7, is GAGVSQSPSNKVTEKGKDVELRCDPISGHTALYWYRQSLGQGLEFLIYFQGNSAPDKSGLPSDRFSAERTGGSVSTLTIQRTQQEDSAVYLCASSLELRDGNYEQYFGPGTRLTVT.

This clonotype has ten or more counts. This chain uses TRBV6-1 with TRBJ2-7, with unresolved D. This CDR3 spans 13 amino acids. Per the germline V gene, CDR1 is MNHNS and CDR2 is SASEGT. V shed 6 bases and J shed 3 bases, with 12 bases lying between them. The CDR3 nucleotides are TGTGCCAGCAGAGGACCCTCCGGCTACGAGCAGTACTTC. This translates into CASRGPSGYEQYF.

The sample holds a few counts of this clonotype. A junction end diverges from the germline sequence, so it may reflect a read error. CDR3 protein: CAGSSDSNTGELFF. CDR3 in DNA: TGTGCCGGCAGCTCGGACTCGAACACCGGGGAGCTGTTTTTT. This chain connects TRBV4-2 to TRBJ2-2; TRBD2 might be the D (5 bases). Germline assignment: CDR1 LGHNA and CDR2 YNFKEQ. There are 14 residues in the CDR3.

This clonotype was seen at least ten times. The V and J genes are TRBV29-1 and TRBJ2-2; D is undetermined. V lost 4 bases, J lost 2 bases, and 2 bases lay in between. The CDR3 has 11 residues. CDR1 is SQVTM and CDR2 is ANQGSEA in the germline V gene. CDR3 in amino acids: CSVGNTGELFF. The CDR3 coding sequence is TGCAGCGTTGGAAACACCGGGGAGCTGTTTTTT.

The CDR3 reads CSVLVTYEQYF. CDR3 nucleotide sequence: TGCAGCGTTTTAGTAACCTACGAGCAGTACTTC. The chain carries TRBV29-1 and TRBJ2-7, with D unresolved. The germline V and J ends were trimmed by 5 bases and 2 bases, with 7 bases remaining between them. The CDR3 extends over 11 amino acids. The germline V gene has CDR1 SQVTM and CDR2 ANQGSEA.

This clonotype was seen more than once but under ten times. The chain uses TRBV7-3 and TRBJ2-3; the D is unclear. The CDR3 has 14 residues. Germline V lookup: CDR1 SGHTA, CDR2 FQGTGA. V lost 4 bases and J 2 bases, leaving 10 bases between the germline ends. CDR3 residues: CASSSGLVTDTQYF. CDR3 sequence (DNA): TGTGCCAGCAGCTCTGGATTGGTCACAGATACGCAGTATTTT.

A remark on this clonotype: A much larger clone sits a single nucleotide away, making a read error possible. This chain uses TRBV5-1 with TRBJ2-1; 8 bases agree with TRBD1. Germline V gives CDR1 SGHRS, CDR2 YFSETQ. V trimming: 7 bases; J trimming: 7 bases; junction bases outside the gene matches: 13. The CDR3 covers 15 residues. As DNA, the CDR3 is TGCGCCAGCGGCGAAGGACAGGGTCACTGGAATGAGCAGTTCTTC. Translation gives CASGEGQGHWNEQFF.

This clonotype was counted ten times or more. The rearrangement joins TRBV3-1 to TRBJ1-2; D remains ambiguous. The CDR3 consists of 16 residues. Trimming cost V 1 base and J 4 bases, with 16 bases left between them. Per the germline V gene, CDR1 is LGHDT and CDR2 is YNNKEL (reference sequence). The CDR3 nucleotides read TGTGCCAGCAGCCAAGGGGGAAGGCGGACTCTCTATGGCTACACCTTC. The encoded protein is CASSQGGRRTLYGYTF.